The entry below describes one T cell receptor (beta chain). There is no known antigen for this receptor. Per-base qualities were not stored, and no clone one base away is much larger. According to the study, the label for this sample's treatment or condition signals: allogeneic hematopoietic cell transplantation with graft depleted of TCRalphabeta T cells and CD19 B cells. TCRalphabeta/CD19-depleted allogeneic hematopoietic cell grafts were given to the transplant recipients, all of whom were children. This sample was taken from a study of T-cell reconstitution after alpha-beta-depleted transplantation in children (dated by TCRdb to about 2016). Study-level background: Using TCR repertoire profiling, the study quantitatively followed how T-cell immune reconstitution unfolded in children after TCRalphabeta/CD19-depleted allogeneic hematopoietic cell transplantation.

The library was produced with PCR. The reads were generated on an Illumina HiSeq 2500. To normalize quantification of the TCRbeta repertoire, the TCR libraries were built with molecular barcoding that relied on unique molecular identifiers. TCRdb reran the public reads through fastp at Q25 and MiXCR, keeping productive beta chains. Rows matching on CDR3 protein sequence are summarized as one entry with the most common DNA and genes. This sample is represented by hundreds of thousands of distinct CDR3 sequences; around 15% of them were singletons. Of the sample, around 30% falls within the top ten clones. Broad study findings and their caveats: In some patients, the high TCRbeta diversity seen at day 60 was put down to recipient T cells and intrathymic progenitors that had survived conditioning. Apparently early alphabetaT-cell count recovery about two months after transplant reportedly relied on only several hundred rapidly expanded clones derived from non-depleted graft cells. Hyperexpanded clone frequencies declined over subsequent months; after one year, T-cell counts and TCRbeta diversity were mostly attributed to newly produced T cells.

Looking up the germline V gene yields CDR1 SQVTM and CDR2 ANQGSEA. Its CDR3 holds 13 amino acids, cysteine through phenylalanine. CDR3 DNA only is kept here, 39 bases in frame from base 1. The junction carries 13 bases between V and J, which are trimmed by 5 bases and 5 bases respectively. This chain is built from TRBV29-1 and TRBJ2-1, and perhaps TRBD1 as D gene, on 5 matching bases. Sequencing used PBMCs, mostly from graft donor cells, obtained 360 days after TCRalphabeta/CD19-depleted stem cell transplant. This clonotype was obtained from a boy under two years old who had a stem cell transplant for Wiskott-Aldrich syndrome, so the T cells may come from the graft donor. The CDR3: CSVLGESDNEQFF. The DNA is as follows: TGCAGCGTTTTAGGGGAATCTGACAATGAGCAGTTCTTC.